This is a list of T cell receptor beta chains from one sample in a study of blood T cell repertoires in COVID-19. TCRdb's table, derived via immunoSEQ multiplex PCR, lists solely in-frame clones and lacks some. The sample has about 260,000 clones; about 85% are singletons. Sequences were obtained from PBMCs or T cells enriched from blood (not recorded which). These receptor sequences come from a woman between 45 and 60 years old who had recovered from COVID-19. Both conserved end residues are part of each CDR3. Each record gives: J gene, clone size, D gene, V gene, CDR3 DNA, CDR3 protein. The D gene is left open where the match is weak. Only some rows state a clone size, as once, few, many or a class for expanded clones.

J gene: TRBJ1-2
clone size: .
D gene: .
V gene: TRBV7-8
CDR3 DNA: TGTGCCAGCAGCTCCACGAAGGAGACCTATGGCTACACCTTC
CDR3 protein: CASSSTKETYGYTF

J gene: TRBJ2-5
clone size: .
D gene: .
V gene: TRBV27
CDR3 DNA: TGTGCCAGCACCTTGGGGCCCGGAAGGACCCAGTACTTC
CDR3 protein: CASTLGPGRTQYF

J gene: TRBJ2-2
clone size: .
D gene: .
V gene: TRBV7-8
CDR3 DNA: TGTGCCAGCAGCTTAGGCTGGCAGGAGAACACCGGGGAGCTGTTTTTT
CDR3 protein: CASSLGWQENTGELFF

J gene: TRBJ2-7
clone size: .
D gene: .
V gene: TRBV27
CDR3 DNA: TGTGCCAGCAGTTCTGGCAGGGGCTACGAGCAGTACTTC
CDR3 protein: CASSSGRGYEQYF

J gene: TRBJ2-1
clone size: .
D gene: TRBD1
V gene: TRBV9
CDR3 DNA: TGTGCCAGCAGCGTTGGGACAGGGTCATACAATGAGCAGTTCTTC
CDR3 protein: CASSVGTGSYNEQFF

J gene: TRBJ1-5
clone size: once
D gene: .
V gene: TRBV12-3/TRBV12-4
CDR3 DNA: TGTGCCAGCAGTCTGGCGGGTGATCAGCCCCAGCATTTT
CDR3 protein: CASSLAGDQPQHF

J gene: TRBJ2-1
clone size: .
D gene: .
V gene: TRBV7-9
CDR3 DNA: TGTGCCAGCAGCTTAGTAGCGTACAATGAGCAGTTCTTC
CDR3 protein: CASSLVAYNEQFF

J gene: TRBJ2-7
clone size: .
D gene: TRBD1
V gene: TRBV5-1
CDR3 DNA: TGCGCCAGCAGCCTGGACAGGGGATCGTACGAGCAGTACTTC
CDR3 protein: CASSLDRGSYEQYF

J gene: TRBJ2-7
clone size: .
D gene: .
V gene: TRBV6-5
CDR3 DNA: TGTGCCAGCAGTTTTGGGGGGGCTAGTTCCTACGAGCAGTACTTC
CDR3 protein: CASSFGGASSYEQYF

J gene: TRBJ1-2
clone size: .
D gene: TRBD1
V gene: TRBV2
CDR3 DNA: TGTGCCAGCAGTGATGGACAGGGCTATGGCTACACCTTC
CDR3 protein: CASSDGQGYGYTF

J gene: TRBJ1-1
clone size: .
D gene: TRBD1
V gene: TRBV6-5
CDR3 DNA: TGTGCCAGCAGTCGGGACAGGGGAAACACTGAAGCTTTCTTT
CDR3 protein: CASSRDRGNTEAFF

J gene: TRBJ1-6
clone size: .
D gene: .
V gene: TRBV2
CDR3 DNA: TGTGCCAGCAGTGAAGGATGGGGGCGAGGCACGCTTTCACCCCTCCACTTT
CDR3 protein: CASSEGWGRGTLSPLHF

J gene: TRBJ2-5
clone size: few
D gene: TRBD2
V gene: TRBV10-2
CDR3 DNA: TGCGCCAGCAGTGAGTCGGTCGCGGGAGACGTCGGGCAAGAGACCCAGTACTTC
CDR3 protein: CASSESVAGDVGQETQYF

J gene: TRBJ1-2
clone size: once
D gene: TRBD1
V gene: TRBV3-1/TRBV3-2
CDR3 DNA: TGTGCCAGCAGACAACGGACAGGAATCGAGGGCTATGGCTACACCTTC
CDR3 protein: CASRQRTGIEGYGYTF

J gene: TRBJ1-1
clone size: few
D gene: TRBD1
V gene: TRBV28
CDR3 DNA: TGTGCCAGCACCCTACGGACAGGGGAAGCTTTCTTT
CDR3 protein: CASTLRTGEAFF

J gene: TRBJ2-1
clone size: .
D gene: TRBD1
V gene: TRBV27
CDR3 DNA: TGTGCCAGCAGTATGCCCGGACAGGGGGCTTCGTTCTTC
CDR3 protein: CASSMPGQGASFF

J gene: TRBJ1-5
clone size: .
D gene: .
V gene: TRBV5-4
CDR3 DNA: TGTGCCAGCAGCTTGGGTACTGGGCACAATCAGCCCCAGCATTTT
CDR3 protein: CASSLGTGHNQPQHF

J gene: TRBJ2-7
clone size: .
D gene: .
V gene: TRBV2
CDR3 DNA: TGTGCCAGCAGTGCACAGGGTTTGGTAGAGCAGTACTTC
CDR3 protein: CASSAQGLVEQYF

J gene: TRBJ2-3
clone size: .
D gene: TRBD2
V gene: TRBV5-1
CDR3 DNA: TGCGCCAGCAGCTTCTCGGGAGCGGGGCGCACAGATACGCAGTATTTT
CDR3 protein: CASSFSGAGRTDTQYF

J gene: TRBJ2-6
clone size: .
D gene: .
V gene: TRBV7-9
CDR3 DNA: TGTGCCAGCAGCTCTTTCGGGGCCAACGTCCTGACTTTC
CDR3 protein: CASSSFGANVLTF

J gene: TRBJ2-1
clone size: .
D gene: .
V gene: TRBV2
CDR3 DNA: TGTGCCAGCAGCTCTTGGGAGGAAAATGAGCAGTTCTTC
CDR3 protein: CASSSWEENEQFF

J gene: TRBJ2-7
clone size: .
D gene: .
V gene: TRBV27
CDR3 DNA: TGTGCCAGCAGTTTCCTAGCCGATCAATCCTACGAGCAGTACTTC
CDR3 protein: CASSFLADQSYEQYF

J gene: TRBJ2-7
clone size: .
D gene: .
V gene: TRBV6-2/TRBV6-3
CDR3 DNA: TGTGCCAGCAGTTACTCGAGTTACGAGCAGTACTTC
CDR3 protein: CASSYSSYEQYF

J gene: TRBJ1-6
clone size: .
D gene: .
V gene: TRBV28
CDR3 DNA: TGTGCCAGCAGTTTATGGGGACCGGGACAAGGGGCAAAAGAGGGTTCACCCCTCCACTTT
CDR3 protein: CASSLWGPGQGAKEGSPLHF

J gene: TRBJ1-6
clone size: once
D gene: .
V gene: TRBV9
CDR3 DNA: TGTGCCAGCAGCGTAGGACAGCACTCACCCCTCCACTTT
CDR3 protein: CASSVGQHSPLHF

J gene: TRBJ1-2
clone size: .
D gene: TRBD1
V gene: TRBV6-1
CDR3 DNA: TGTGCCAGCAGTGAGGACAGGTCCGGCTACACCTTC
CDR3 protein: CASSEDRSGYTF

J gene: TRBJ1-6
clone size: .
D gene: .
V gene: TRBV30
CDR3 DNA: TGTGCCTGGAGTCAACTGAATTCACCCCTCCACTTT
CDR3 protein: CAWSQLNSPLHF